This is a list of T cell receptor beta chains from one sample in a study of vaccination effects on CD4 cells after COVID-19. Measured with immunoSEQ multiplex PCR; TCRdb has only the in-frame clones, and not every one. This table holds approximately 23,000 clones, about 63% found once. These TCRs are of unknown antigen specificity. Source: CD4+ T cells from PBMCs cultured with HCoV-NL63 spike peptides, taken before COVID-19 vaccination. The receptor source for this set is a human donor who received a COVID-19 vaccine. Each CDR3 is given with its conserved first and last residue. A D gene is named only where the DNA matches it firmly. Part of the rows lack a size; the others show once, few, many or a class for expanded clones.

v_call	d_call	cdr3_length	clone_size	j_call	cdr3_aa	cdr3_nt
TRBV19	.	13	.	TRBJ2-7	CASSNGLSYEQYF	TGTGCCAGTAGTAACGGGCTATCCTACGAGCAGTACTTC
TRBV19	TRBD1	14	.	TRBJ2-2	CASTDRGRSGELFF	TGTGCCAGTACGGACAGGGGGCGTTCGGGGGAGCTGTTTTTT
TRBV24-1	.	15	.	TRBJ2-1	CATSDAGPFSNEQFF	TGTGCCACCAGTGACGCCGGGCCGTTTAGCAATGAGCAGTTCTTC
TRBV27	TRBD1	15	.	TRBJ1-1	CASSLDRGPSAEAFF	TGTGCCAGCAGCCTGGACAGGGGTCCATCGGCTGAAGCTTTCTTT
TRBV7-6	TRBD1	15	.	TRBJ1-2	CASSLGQGGNYGYTF	TGTGCCAGCAGCTTAGGACAGGGAGGGAACTATGGCTACACCTTC
TRBV4-1	TRBD2	19	few	TRBJ2-1	CASSHIGLAGGRYNNEQFF	TGCGCCAGCAGCCATATCGGGCTAGCGGGGGGGCGTTACAACAATGAGCAGTTCTTC
TRBV6-5	TRBD2	15	.	TRBJ2-1	CAESARRGGSDEQFF	TGTGCCGAATCCGCTCGGCGGGGGGGCTCGGATGAGCAGTTCTTC
TRBV7-8	TRBD1	14	.	TRBJ2-5	CASSLAGGRETQYF	TGTGCCAGCAGCTTAGCAGGGGGCCGGGAGACCCAGTACTTC
TRBV12-3/TRBV12-4	TRBD1	12	once	TRBJ2-5	CASSGQVETQYF	TGTGCCAGCAGTGGACAGGTTGAGACCCAGTACTTC
TRBV19	.	10	.	TRBJ1-4	CASKDEKLFF	TGTGCCAGCAAAGATGAAAAACTGTTTTTT
TRBV4-1	TRBD2	22	.	TRBJ2-3	CASSQETGTSGGLRSFTDTQYF	TGCGCCAGCAGCCAAGAAACCGGGACTAGCGGGGGGTTGAGGTCCTTCACAGATACGCAGTATTTT
TRBV2	.	14	medium-sized	TRBJ2-2	CASSEGDYTGELFF	TGTGCCAGCAGTGAAGGAGATTACACCGGGGAGCTGTTTTTT
TRBV19	TRBD1	15	.	TRBJ1-1	CASMGDRGLWTEAFF	TGTGCCAGTATGGGGGACAGGGGGCTATGGACTGAAGCTTTCTTT
TRBV2	.	12	.	TRBJ1-2	CASSELIGGYTF	TGTGCCAGCAGTGAACTTATCGGCGGCTACACCTTC
TRBV3-1/TRBV3-2	TRBD1	15	.	TRBJ1-6	CASSRLPGQGSPLHF	TGTGCCAGCAGCCGGTTACCGGGACAGGGATCACCCCTCCACTTT
TRBV27	TRBD2	19	.	TRBJ2-1	CASSATGTSGMLPYNEQFF	TGTGCCAGCAGTGCTACCGGGACTAGCGGGATGTTACCCTACAATGAGCAGTTCTTC
TRBV19	.	15	few	TRBJ1-5	CASTPRTVTNQPQHF	TGTGCCAGTACCCCTAGGACAGTTACCAATCAGCCCCAGCATTTT
TRBV12-3/TRBV12-4	.	13	.	TRBJ2-7	CASSLVGGYEQYF	TGTGCCAGCAGTTTAGTCGGGGGATACGAGCAGTACTTC
TRBV20-1	.	14	.	TRBJ2-5	CSASPRRQQETQYF	TGCAGTGCCAGTCCTCGACGGCAGCAAGAGACCCAGTACTTC
TRBV10-2	.	12	.	TRBJ1-2	CASGGEGYGYTF	TGCGCCAGCGGAGGGGAAGGCTATGGCTACACCTTC
TRBV10-3	.	13	few	TRBJ2-3	CAISASSTDTQYF	TGTGCCATCAGTGCCTCTAGCACAGATACGCAGTATTTT
TRBV7-9	.	16	.	TRBJ2-7	CASSPAVTGRSYEQYF	TGTGCCAGCAGCCCCGCTGTTACGGGACGATCATACGAGCAGTACTTC
TRBV9	TRBD2	16	few	TRBJ2-3	CASSVGDGRTTDTQYF	TGTGCCAGCAGCGTAGGAGACGGGAGGACGACAGATACGCAGTATTTT
TRBV5-4	TRBD1	14	.	TRBJ1-2	CASSLDRGQDGYTF	TGTGCCAGCAGCTTGGACAGGGGGCAGGATGGCTACACCTTC
TRBV11-3	TRBD2	15	.	TRBJ2-1	CASSLASGGYNEQFF	TGTGCCAGCAGCTTGGCTAGCGGGGGGTACAATGAGCAGTTCTTC
TRBV10-2	.	14	few	TRBJ2-7	CASSMVGDSYEQYF	TGCGCCAGCAGTATGGTAGGGGACTCCTACGAGCAGTACTTC
TRBV18	.	15	few	TRBJ1-1	CASSPAGPWDTEAFF	TGTGCCAGCTCACCCGCGGGCCCGTGGGACACTGAAGCTTTCTTT
TRBV12-5	.	13	few	TRBJ1-1	CASGLVRFAEAFF	TGTGCTAGTGGTTTGGTACGTTTTGCTGAAGCTTTCTTT
TRBV6-2/TRBV6-3	.	16	.	TRBJ2-1	CASSYWGPGGDNEQFF	TGTGCCAGCAGTTACTGGGGGCCGGGCGGGGACAATGAGCAGTTCTTC
TRBV18	.	12	once	TRBJ2-7	CASSPDLGEQYF	TGTGCCAGCTCACCAGACCTAGGGGAGCAGTACTTC
TRBV9	.	14	.	TRBJ2-3	CASSVGQNTDTQYF	TGTGCCAGCAGCGTTGGACAGAACACAGATACGCAGTATTTT
TRBV10-3	TRBD2	15	.	TRBJ2-1	CAISKTSGGYNEQFF	TGTGCCATCAGTAAGACTAGCGGGGGCTACAATGAGCAGTTCTTC
TRBV10-1	TRBD1	13	.	TRBJ2-1	CASSEEQGNEQFF	TGCGCCAGCAGTGAAGAACAGGGGAATGAGCAGTTCTTC
TRBV5-1	.	16	.	TRBJ1-3	CASSLAPGDSGNTIYF	TGCGCCAGCAGCTTGGCCCCGGGAGACTCTGGAAACACCATATATTTT
TRBV9	.	16	.	TRBJ2-3	CASSVSPKGGQDTQYF	TGTGCCAGCAGCGTAAGCCCCAAGGGTGGGCAAGATACGCAGTATTTT
TRBV5-1	TRBD2	15	.	TRBJ2-1	CASSLLAGADNEQFF	TGCGCCAGCAGCTTACTAGCGGGCGCGGACAATGAGCAGTTCTTC
TRBV19	.	15	.	TRBJ2-1	CASSIGPLEHNEQFF	TGTGCCAGTAGTATTGGCCCCCTCGAACACAATGAGCAGTTCTTC
TRBV5-1	.	14	few	TRBJ2-7	CASSLRGDSYEQYF	TGCGCCAGCAGCTTGCGTGGGGACTCCTACGAGCAGTACTTC
TRBV18	TRBD1	13	.	TRBJ2-1	CASSGQGGNEQFF	TGTGCCAGCTCGGGACAGGGTGGCAATGAGCAGTTCTTC
TRBV30	TRBD2	15	.	TRBJ2-7	CAWSWRGGLSREQYF	TGTGCCTGGAGCTGGCGGGGGGGGCTCTCTCGGGAGCAGTACTTC
TRBV14	TRBD2	14	.	TRBJ2-7	CASSPRLAGYEQYF	TGTGCCAGCAGCCCGCGATTAGCGGGCTACGAGCAGTACTTC
TRBV14	.	14	.	TRBJ1-6	CASSHEGYISPLHF	TGTGCCAGCAGCCATGAGGGATATATTTCACCCCTCCACTTT
TRBV12-3/TRBV12-4	.	13	medium-sized	TRBJ1-5	CASARGGNQPQHF	TGTGCCAGCGCCCGGGGAGGCAATCAGCCCCAGCATTTT
TRBV7-6	.	17	.	TRBJ1-2	CASSPQGGGSRGYGYTF	TGTGCCAGCAGCCCACAAGGTGGGGGGAGTAGGGGATATGGCTACACCTTC
TRBV27	.	15	.	TRBJ1-5	CASSLSGQKNQPQHF	TGTGCCAGCAGTTTATCCGGACAGAAGAATCAGCCCCAGCATTTT
TRBV4-1	.	19	.	TRBJ2-1	CASSQDRDSGLPSYNEQFF	TGCGCCAGCAGCCAAGACCGGGACTCCGGCCTACCATCCTACAATGAGCAGTTCTTC
TRBV5-1	.	15	.	TRBJ1-4	CASSLGTSMGEKLFF	TGCGCCAGCAGCTTGGGGACATCAATGGGTGAAAAACTGTTTTTT
TRBV5-1	TRBD1	12	few	TRBJ2-7	CASSLGQGEVYF	TGCGCCAGCAGCTTGGGACAGGGGGAAGTGTACTTC
TRBV27	.	14	.	TRBJ1-2	CASSVAGVGYGYTF	TGTGCCAGCAGTGTAGCTGGGGTAGGGTATGGCTACACCTTC